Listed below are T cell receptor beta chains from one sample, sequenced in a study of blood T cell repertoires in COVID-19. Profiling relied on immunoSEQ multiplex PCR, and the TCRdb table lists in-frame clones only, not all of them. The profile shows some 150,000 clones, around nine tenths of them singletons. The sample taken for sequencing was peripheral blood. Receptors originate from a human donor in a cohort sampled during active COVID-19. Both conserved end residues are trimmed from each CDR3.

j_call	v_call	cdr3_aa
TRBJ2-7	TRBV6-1	ASSELTGEYGEQY
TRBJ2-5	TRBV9	ASSVGGTSGFAETQY
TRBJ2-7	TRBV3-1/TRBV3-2	ASSQITSEQY
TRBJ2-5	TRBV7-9	ASSSAGTGEETQY
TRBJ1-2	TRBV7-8	ASSPPEASRSNYGYT
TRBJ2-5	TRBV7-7	ASSSSTSGQMQY
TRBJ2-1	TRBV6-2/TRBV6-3	ASSYGAGGYEQF
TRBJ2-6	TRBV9	ASSVTGQGESGANVLT
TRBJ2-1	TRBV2	ATIQGQGYNEQF
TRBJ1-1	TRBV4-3	ASSQSGTVAAEAF
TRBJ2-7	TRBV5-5	ASSHLGQGAYEQY
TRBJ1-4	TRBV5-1	ASSLALGTGGREKLF
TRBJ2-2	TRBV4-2	ASSQRDREISTGELF
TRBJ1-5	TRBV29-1	SVAPAGGSNQPQH
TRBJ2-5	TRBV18	ASSPPSRLSETQY
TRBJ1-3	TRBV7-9	ASSLAGLSGNTIY
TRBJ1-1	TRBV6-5	ASSPDRGRAEAF
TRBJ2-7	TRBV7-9	ASSLGPSGEQY
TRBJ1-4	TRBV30	AWRDRGLLRKLF
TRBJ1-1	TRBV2	ASRWGRGGFLNTEAF
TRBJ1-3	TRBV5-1	ASKRDSGNTIY
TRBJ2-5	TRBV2	ASSNPSGGGETQY
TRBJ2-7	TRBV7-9	ASSQRGANEQY
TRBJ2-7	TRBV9	ASSAQTGPSYEQY
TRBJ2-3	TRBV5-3	ARSLGVPDTQY
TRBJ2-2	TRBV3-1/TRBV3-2	ASSQGGGTGELF
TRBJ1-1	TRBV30	AWSRGLNTEAF
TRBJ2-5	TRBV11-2	ASSSRFGETQY